This T cell receptor beta chain was observed in a study of patients with pleural tuberculosis. Each CDR3 protein gets one entry after TCRdb re-called the reads with MiXCR. The sample records under 30,000 distinct CDR3 sequences, 15% to 20% being singletons. CDR1 is MDHEN and CDR2 is SYDVKM in the germline V gene. The CDR3 loop spans 14 amino acids. V was clipped by 7 bases and J by 0 bases, with 12 bases between them. In its sample, this clonotype ranks as medium-sized. This sequence was found in a human donor with pleural tuberculosis. This sequence joins TRBV28 and TRBJ1-1, with D perhaps TRBD1 (6 bases). Source material: peripheral blood. CDR3 nucleotides: TGTGCCAGCACCACAGGGACTGTGAACACTGAAGCTTTCTTT. Amino acid sequence: CASTTGTVNTEAFF.